This TCR beta chain derives from a study of tumor-infiltrating lymphocytes in primary liver carcinoma. Study results and limitations: Significantly larger top-250-clone fractions were found in tumors than in blood (p = 0.039).

In addition to blood RNA drawn from unsorted whole blood, germline DNA was extracted. They drew about 4 milliliters of peripheral blood before surgery. This CDR3 is 19 amino acids long. Trimming shortened V by 2 bases and J by 4 bases, and 25 bases separated the two germline ends. The germline V gene has CDR1 SGHAT and CDR2 FQNNGV. With 500 ng total RNA as template and a constant-region primer, TCR beta cDNA was made. Slightly modified ARM-PCR, run as three nested multiplex PCR rounds, produced the TCR beta libraries. For approximately 11 cycles apiece, the opening two PCR rounds ran with TRBV1-TRBV30 forward primers and a C-beta reverse primer. TCRdb re-analysed the multiplex PCR reads in MiXCR, keeping a single row per CDR3 protein. The sample holds 190,000 or so distinct CDR3 sequences, almost 65% seen once. Worth noting for this clonotype: What it binds is unknown.

V gene TRBV11-2 combines with J gene TRBJ2-3; D not resolved. The TCR originated in a woman aged 60-70 years with primary liver carcinoma and hepatitis B virus infection. The sample comprised peripheral blood. CDR3 sequence reads: CASSLIVRLTNPTADTQYF. DNA for the CDR3: TGTGCCAGCAGCTTAATTGTCAGGTTAACAAACCCAACTGCAGATACGCAGTATTTT. Looking up the rest from reference TRBV11-2 and TRBJ2-3 gives the full variable domain: EAGVAQSPRYKIIEKRQSVAFWCNPISGHATLYWYQQILGQGPKLLIQFQNNGVVDDSQLPKDRFSAERLKGVDSTLKIQPAKLEDSAVYLCASSLIVRLTNPTADTQYFGPGTRLTVL.